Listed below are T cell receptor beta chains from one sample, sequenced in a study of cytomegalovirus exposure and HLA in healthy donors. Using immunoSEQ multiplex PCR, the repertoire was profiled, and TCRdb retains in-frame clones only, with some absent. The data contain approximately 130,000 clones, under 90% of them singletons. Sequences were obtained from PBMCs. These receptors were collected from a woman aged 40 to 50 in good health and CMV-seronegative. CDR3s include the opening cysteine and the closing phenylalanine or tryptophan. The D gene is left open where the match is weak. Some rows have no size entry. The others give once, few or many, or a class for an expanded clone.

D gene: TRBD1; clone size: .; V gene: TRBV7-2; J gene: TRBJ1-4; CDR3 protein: CASSFDDRAGEKLFF; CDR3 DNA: TGTGCCAGCAGCTTTGATGACAGGGCTGGTGAAAAACTGTTTTTT
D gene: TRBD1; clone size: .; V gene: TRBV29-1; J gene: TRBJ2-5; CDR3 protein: CSVLDRVIWETQYF; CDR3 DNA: TGCAGCGTCCTGGACAGGGTGATCTGGGAGACCCAGTACTTC
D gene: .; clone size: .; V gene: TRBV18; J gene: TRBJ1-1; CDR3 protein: CASSGSGGFNTEAFF; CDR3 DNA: TGTGCCAGCTCGGGGAGCGGAGGGTTCAACACTGAAGCTTTCTTT
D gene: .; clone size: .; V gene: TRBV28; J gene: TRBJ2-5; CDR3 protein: CASSTSLGGSGETQYF; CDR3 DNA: .
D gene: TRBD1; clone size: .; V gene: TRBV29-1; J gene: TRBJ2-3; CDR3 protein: CSAYRGPYTDTQYF; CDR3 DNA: TGCAGCGCTTACAGGGGCCCTTACACAGATACGCAGTATTTT
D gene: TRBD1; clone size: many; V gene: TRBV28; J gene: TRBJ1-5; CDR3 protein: CASSRYRGGNQPQHF; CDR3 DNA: TGTGCCAGCAGCAGATACAGGGGTGGGAATCAGCCCCAGCATTTT
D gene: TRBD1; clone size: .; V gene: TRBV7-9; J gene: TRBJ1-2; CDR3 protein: CASSPTGDGYTF; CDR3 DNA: TGTGCCAGCAGCCCAACAGGGGATGGCTACACCTTC
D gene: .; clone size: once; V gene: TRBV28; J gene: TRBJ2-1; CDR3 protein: CASSSVKQFF; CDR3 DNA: TGTGCCAGCAGTTCCGTTAAGCAGTTCTTC
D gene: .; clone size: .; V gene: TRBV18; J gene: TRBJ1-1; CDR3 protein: CASSESMAGAMNTEAFF; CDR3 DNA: TGTGCCAGCTCAGAAAGCATGGCAGGGGCCATGAACACTGAAGCTTTCTTT
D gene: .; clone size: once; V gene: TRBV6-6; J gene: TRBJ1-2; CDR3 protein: CASRAYGYTF; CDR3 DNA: TGTGCCAGCAGGGCCTATGGCTACACCTTC
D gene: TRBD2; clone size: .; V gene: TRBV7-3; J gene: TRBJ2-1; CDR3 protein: CASSLRGLAGAYNEQFF; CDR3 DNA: TGTGCCAGCAGCTTGCGGGGACTAGCGGGAGCTTACAATGAGCAGTTCTTC
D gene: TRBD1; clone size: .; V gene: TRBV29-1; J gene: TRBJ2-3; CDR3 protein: CSVEWGFEGTGEPDTQYF; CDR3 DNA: TGCAGCGTTGAATGGGGGTTTGAGGGGACAGGGGAACCAGATACGCAGTATTTT
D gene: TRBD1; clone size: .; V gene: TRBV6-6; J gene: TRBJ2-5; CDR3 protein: CASSPTGAGETQYF; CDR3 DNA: TGTGCCAGCAGTCCGACAGGGGCTGGGGAGACCCAGTACTTC
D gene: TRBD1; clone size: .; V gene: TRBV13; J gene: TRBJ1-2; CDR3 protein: CASSLRTGGYTF; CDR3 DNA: TGTGCCAGCAGCTTAAGGACAGGGGGCTACACCTTC
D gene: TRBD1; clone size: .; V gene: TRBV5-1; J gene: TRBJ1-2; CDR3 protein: CASSLDTGAYGYTF; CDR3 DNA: TGCGCCAGCAGCTTGGACACAGGGGCTTATGGCTACACCTTC
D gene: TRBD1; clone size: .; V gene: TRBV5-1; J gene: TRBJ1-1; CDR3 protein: CASSLAGTGGRNTEAFF; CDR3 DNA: TGCGCCAGCAGCTTGGCCGGGACAGGGGGGCGGAACACTGAAGCTTTCTTT
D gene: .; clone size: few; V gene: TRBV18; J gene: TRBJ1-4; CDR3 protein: CASSRGVGEKLFF; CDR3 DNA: TGTGCCAGCTCACGCGGGGTTGGGGAAAAACTGTTTTTT
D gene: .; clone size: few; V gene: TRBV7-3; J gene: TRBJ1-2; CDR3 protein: CASSPGPANYGYTF; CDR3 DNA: TGTGCCAGCAGTCCTGGTCCAGCTAACTATGGCTACACCTTC
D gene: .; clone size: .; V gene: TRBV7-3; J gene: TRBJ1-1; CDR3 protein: CASSYSTGEAFF; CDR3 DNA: TGTGCCAGCAGCTACTCTACGGGAGAAGCTTTCTTT
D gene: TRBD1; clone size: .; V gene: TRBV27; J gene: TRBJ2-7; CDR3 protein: CASSWGQGDEQYF; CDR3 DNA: TGTGCCAGCAGTTGGGGACAGGGAGACGAGCAGTACTTC
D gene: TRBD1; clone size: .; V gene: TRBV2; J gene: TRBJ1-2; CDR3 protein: CASSGDRGQGYTF; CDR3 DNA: TGTGCCAGCAGTGGGGACAGGGGGCAAGGCTACACCTTC
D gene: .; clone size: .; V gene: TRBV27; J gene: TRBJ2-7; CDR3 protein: CATFDSNTYEQYF; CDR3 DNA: TGTGCCACGTTTGATAGCAATACCTACGAGCAGTACTTC
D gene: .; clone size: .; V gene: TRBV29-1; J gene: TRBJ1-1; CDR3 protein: CSVEDHEGMNTEAFF; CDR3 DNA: TGCAGCGTTGAAGATCATGAGGGTATGAACACTGAAGCTTTCTTT
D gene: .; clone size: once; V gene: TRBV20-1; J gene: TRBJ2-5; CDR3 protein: CSARTVETQYF; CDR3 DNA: TGCAGTGCGAGGACAGTAGAGACCCAGTACTTC
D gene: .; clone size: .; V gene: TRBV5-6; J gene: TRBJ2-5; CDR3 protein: CASSSQTGLGGETQYF; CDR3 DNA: TGTGCCAGCAGTTCTCAGACAGGGTTGGGGGGAGAGACCCAGTACTTC
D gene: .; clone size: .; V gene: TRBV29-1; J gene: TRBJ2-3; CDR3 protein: CSVVAPGADTQYF; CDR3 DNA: TGCAGCGTTGTGGCCCCCGGAGCAGATACGCAGTATTTT
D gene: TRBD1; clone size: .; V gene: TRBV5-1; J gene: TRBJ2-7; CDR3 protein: CASSLATGEYEQYF; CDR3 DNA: TGCGCCAGCAGCTTGGCGACAGGGGAGTACGAGCAGTACTTC
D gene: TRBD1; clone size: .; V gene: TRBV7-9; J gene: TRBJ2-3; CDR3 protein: CASSSLQGATQYF; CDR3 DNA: TGTGCCAGCAGCTCCCTACAGGGGGCTACGCAGTATTTT
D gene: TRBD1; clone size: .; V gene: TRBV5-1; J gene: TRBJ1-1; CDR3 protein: CASSLDRGLNTEAFF; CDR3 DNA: TGCGCCAGCAGCTTAGACAGGGGCTTGAACACTGAAGCTTTCTTT
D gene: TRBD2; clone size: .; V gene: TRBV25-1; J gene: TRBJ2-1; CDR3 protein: CASSVSGSLGDEQFF; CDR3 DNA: TGTGCCAGCAGCGTTAGCGGGTCCCTTGGGGATGAGCAGTTCTTC
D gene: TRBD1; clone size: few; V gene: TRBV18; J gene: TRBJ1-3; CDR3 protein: CASSISRQGSGNTIYF; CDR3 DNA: TGTGCCAGCTCAATCTCCCGACAGGGGTCTGGAAACACCATATATTTT
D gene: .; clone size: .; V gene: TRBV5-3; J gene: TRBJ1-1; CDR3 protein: CARSERGNTEAFF; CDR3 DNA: TGTGCCAGAAGCGAACGAGGGAACACTGAAGCTTTCTTT
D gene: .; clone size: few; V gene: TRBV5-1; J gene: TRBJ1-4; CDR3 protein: CASSTTSYTTNEKLFF; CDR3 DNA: TGCGCCAGCAGCACGACATCTTACACAACTAATGAAAAACTGTTTTTT